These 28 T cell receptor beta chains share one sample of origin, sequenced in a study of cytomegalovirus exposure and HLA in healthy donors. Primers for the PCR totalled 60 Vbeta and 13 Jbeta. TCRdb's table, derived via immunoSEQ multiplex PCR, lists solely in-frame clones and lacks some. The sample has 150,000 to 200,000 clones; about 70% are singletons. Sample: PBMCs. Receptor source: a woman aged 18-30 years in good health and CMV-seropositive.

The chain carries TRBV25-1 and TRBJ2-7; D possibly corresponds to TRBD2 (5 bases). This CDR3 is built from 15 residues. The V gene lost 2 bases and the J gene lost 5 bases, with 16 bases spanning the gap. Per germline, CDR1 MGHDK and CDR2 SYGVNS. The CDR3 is CASSETGVGSDEQYF. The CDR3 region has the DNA TGTGCCAGCAGTGAAACTGGGGTGGGGAGCGACGAGCAGTACTTC.

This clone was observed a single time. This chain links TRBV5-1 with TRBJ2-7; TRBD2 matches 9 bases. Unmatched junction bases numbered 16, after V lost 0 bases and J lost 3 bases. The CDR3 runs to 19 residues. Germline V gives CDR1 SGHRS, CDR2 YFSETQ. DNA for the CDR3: TGCGCCAGCAGCTTGGGCGGGAGGGTGGCGGGAGCACAGATCTACGAGCAGTACTTC. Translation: CASSLGGRVAGAQIYEQYF. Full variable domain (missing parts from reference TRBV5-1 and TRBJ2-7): KAGVTQTPRYLIKTRGQQVTLSCSPISGHRSVSWYQQTPGQGLQFLFEYFSETQRNKGNFPGRFSGRQFSNSRSEMNVSTLELGDSALYLCASSLGGRVAGAQIYEQYFGPGTRLTVT.

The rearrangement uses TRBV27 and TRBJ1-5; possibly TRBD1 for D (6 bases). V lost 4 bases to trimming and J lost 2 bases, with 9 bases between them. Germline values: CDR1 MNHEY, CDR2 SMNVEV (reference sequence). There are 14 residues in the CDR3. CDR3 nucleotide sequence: TGTGCCAGCAGTTCAGGGGATGGCAATCAGCCCCAGCATTTT. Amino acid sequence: CASSSGDGNQPQHF.

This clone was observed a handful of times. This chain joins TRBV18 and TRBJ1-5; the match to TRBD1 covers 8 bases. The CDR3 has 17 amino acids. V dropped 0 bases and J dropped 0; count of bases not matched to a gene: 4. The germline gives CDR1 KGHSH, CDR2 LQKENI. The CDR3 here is CASSPPGTGGSNQPQHF. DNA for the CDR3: TGTGCCAGCTCACCACCCGGGACAGGCGGTAGCAATCAGCCCCAGCATTTT.

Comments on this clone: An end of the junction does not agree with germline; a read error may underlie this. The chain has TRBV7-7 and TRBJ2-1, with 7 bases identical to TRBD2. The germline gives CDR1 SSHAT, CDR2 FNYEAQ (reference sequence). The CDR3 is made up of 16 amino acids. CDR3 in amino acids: CASSLGMAGEGNEQFF. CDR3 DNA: TGTGCTAGCAGCTTAGGTATGGCGGGAGAAGGCAATGAGCAGTTCTTC.

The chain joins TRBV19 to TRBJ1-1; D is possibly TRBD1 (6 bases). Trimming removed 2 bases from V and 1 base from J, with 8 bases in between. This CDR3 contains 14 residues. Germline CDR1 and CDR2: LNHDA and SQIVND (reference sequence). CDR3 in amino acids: CASSITGWNTEAFF. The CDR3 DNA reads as TGTGCCAGTAGTATAACAGGGTGGAACACTGAAGCTTTCTTT.

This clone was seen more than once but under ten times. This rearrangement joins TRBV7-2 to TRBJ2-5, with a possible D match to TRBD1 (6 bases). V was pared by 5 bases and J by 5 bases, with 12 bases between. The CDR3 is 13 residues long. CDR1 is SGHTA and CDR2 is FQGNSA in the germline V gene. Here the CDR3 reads CASSPGVWETQYF. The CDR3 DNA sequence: TGTGCCAGCAGCCCAGGGGTATGGGAGACCCAGTACTTC.

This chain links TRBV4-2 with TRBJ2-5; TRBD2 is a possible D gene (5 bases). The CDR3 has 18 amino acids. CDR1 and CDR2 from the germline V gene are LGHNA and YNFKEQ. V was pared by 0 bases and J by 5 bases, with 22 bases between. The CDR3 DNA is TGTGCCAGCAGCCAAGAGAGGAACTTGGTGGACTTACAGGAGACCCAGTACTTC. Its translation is CASSQERNLVDLQETQYF.

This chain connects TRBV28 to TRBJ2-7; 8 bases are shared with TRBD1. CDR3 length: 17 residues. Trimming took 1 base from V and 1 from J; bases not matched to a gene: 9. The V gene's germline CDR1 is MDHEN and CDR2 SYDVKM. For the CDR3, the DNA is TGTGCCAGCAGTTTATTGGGGGGCGACAGGGGATCCTACGAGCAGTACTTC. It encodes CASSLLGGDRGSYEQYF.

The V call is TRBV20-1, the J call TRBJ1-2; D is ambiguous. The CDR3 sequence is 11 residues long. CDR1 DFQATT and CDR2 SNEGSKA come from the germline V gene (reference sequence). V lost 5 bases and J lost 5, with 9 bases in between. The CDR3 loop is CSAEQSYGYTF. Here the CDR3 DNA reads TGCAGTGCTGAACAGAGTTATGGCTACACCTTC.

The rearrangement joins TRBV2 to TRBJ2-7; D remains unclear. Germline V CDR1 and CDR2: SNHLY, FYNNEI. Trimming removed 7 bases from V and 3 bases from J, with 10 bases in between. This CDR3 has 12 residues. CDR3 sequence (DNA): TGTGCCAGCAACAGACCTGACTACGAGCAGTACTTC. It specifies CASNRPDYEQYF.

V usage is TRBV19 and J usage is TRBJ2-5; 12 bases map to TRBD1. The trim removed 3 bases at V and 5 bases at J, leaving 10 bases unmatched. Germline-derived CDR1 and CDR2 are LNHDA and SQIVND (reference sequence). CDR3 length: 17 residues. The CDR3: CASSIRGTGGVGETQYF. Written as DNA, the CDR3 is TGTGCCAGTAGTATTCGGGGGACAGGGGGCGTAGGGGAGACCCAGTACTTC.

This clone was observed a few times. The CDR3 region is CAGRQIRLGGWQFF. The CDR3 nucleotides are TGTGCCGGTCGACAGATACGTCTCGGGGGGTGGCAGTTCTTC. The V call is TRBV30, the J call TRBJ2-1, with TRBD2 identical over 7 bases. The CDR3 loop spans 14 amino acids. V was pared by 8 bases and J by 12 bases, with 19 bases of the junction left unmatched. CDR1 is GTSNPN, CDR2 SVGIG, per germline (reference sequence).

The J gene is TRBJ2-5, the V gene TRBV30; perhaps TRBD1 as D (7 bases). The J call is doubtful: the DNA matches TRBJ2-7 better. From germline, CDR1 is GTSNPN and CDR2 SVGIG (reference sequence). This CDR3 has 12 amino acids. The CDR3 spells CAWGRTGYEQYF. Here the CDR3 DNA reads TGTGCCTGGGGGAGGACAGGCTACGAGCAGTACTTC.

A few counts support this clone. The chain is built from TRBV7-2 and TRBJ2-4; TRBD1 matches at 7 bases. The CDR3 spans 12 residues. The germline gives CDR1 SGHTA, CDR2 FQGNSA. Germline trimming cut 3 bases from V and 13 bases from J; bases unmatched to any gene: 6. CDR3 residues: CASSFGQAEQYF. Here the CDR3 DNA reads TGTGCCAGCAGCTTTGGACAGGCCGAACAGTACTTC.

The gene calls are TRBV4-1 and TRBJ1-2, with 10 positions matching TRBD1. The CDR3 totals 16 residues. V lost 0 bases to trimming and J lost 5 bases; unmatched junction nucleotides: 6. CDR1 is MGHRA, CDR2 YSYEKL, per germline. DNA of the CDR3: TGCGCCAGCAGCCAAGAAGGGGACAGGGGAAGGTATGGCTACACCTTC. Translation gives CASSQEGDRGRYGYTF.

The CDR3 DNA follows: TGTGCCAGCAGCGTAGTGGAGGGGGGGCGTAATGAGCAGTTCTTC. Its protein product is CASSVVEGGRNEQFF. The chain is built from TRBV9 and TRBJ2-1, with D possibly TRBD2 on 7 matching bases. The CDR3 runs to 15 residues. Trimming left V 0 bases short and J 7 bases short, with 14 bases between. Per the germline V gene, CDR1 is SGDLS and CDR2 is YYNGEE.

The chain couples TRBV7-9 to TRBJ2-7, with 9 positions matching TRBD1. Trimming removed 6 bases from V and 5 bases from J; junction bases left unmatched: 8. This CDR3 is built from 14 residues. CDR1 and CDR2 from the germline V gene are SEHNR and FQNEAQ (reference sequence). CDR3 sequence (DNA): TGTGCCAGCAGTCCCGGGACAGGGAACAACGAGCAGTACTTC. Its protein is CASSPGTGNNEQYF.

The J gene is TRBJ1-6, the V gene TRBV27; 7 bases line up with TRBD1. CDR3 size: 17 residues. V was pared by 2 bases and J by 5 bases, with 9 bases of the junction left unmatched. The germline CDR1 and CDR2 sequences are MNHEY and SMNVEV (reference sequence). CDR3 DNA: TGTGCCAGCAGTTTAAAAACAGGGGACATCCATAATTCACCCCTCCACTTT. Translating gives CASSLKTGDIHNSPLHF.

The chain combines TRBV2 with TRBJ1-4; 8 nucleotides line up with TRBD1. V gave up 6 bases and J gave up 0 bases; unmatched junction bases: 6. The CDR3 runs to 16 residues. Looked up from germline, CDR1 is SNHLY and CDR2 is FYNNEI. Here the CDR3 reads CASSVTGAPTNEKLFF. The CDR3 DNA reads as TGTGCCAGCAGCGTGACAGGGGCGCCAACTAATGAAAAACTGTTTTTT.

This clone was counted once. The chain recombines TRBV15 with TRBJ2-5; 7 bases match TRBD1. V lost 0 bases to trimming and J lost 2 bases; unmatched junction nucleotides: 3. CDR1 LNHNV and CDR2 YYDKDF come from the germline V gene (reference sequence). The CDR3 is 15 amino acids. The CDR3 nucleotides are TGTGCCACCAGCAGAGATTTGGGACAGCAAGAGACCCAGTACTTC. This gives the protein CATSRDLGQQETQYF.

CDR3 sequence (DNA): TGTGCCAGCAGCGAAACTAGCGGGGGGAGGAACGAGCAGTTCTTC. Translating it yields CASSETSGGRNEQFF. The chain carries TRBV7-9 and TRBJ2-1, with 12 nucleotides matching TRBD2. V gave up 5 bases and J gave up 10 bases; unmatched junction bases: 9. The CDR3 is 15 amino acids. CDR1 and CDR2 (germline): SEHNR, FQNEAQ (reference sequence).

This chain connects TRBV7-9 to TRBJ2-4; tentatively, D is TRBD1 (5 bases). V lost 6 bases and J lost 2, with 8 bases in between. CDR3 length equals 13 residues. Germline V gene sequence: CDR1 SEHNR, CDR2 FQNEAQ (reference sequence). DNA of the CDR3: TGTGCCAGCAGTGACAGCACCAAAAACATTCAGTACTTC. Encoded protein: CASSDSTKNIQYF.

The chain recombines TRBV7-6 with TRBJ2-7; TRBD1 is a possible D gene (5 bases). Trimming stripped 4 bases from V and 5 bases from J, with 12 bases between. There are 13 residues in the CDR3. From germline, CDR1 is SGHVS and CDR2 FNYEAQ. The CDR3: CASSSGLSDEQYF. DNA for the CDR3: TGTGCCAGCAGCTCAGGGTTGTCGGACGAGCAGTACTTC.

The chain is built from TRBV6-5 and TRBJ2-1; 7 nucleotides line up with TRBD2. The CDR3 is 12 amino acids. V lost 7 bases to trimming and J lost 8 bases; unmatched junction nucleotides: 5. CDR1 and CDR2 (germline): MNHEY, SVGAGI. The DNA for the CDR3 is TGTGCCAGCACAGCAGCGGGGCATGAGCAGTTCTTC. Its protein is CASTAAGHEQFF.

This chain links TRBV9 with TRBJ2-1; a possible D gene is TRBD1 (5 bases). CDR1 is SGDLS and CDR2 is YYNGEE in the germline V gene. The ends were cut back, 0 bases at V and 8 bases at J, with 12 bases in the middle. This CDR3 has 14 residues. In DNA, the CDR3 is TGTGCCAGCAGCGTAGTTGGGGCTTTCGATGAGCAGTTCTTC. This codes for CASSVVGAFDEQFF.

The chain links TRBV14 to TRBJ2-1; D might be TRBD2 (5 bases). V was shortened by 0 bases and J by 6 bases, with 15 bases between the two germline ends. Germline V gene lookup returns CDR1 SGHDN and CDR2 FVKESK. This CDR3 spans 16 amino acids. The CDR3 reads CASSQELSLDFNEQFF. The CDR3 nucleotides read TGTGCCAGCAGCCAAGAACTCTCTCTGGACTTCAATGAGCAGTTCTTC.

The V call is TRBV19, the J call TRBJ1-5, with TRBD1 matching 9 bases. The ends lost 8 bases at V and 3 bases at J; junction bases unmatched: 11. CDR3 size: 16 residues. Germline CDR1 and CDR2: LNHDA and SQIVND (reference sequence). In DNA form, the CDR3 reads TGTGCCAGTGGGACAGGGAGATGGGGTCTCAATCAGCCCCAGCATTTT. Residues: CASGTGRWGLNQPQHF.